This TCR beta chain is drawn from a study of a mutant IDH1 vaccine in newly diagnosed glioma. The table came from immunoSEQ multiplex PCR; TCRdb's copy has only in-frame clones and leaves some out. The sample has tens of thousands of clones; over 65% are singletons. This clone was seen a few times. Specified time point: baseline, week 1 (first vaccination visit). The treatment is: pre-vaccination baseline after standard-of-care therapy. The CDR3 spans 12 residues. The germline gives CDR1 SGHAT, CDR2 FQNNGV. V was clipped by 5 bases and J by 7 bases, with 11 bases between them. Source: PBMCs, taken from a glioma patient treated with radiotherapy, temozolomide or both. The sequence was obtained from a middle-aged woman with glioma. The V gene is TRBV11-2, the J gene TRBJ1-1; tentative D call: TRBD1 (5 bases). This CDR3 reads CASSLPQGEAFF. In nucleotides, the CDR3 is TGTGCCAGCAGCCTCCCCCAGGGTGAAGCTTTCTTT.